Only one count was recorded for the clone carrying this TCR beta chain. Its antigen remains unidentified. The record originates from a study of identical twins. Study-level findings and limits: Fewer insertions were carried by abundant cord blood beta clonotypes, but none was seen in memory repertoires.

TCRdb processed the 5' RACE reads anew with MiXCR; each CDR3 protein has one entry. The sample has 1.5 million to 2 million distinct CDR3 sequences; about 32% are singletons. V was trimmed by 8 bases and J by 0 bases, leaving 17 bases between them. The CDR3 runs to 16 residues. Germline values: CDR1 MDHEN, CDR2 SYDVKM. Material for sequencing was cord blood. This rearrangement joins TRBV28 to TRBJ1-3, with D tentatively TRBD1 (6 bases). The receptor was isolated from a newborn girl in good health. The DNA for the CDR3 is TGTGCCAGCCACCCGGGGGGCCCAGCCTCTGGAAACACCATATATTTT. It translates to CASHPGGPASGNTIYF.